These 30 T cell receptor beta chains were sequenced from one sample in a study of T cells after yellow fever vaccination. One entry per CDR3 protein, called by TCRdb with MiXCR from the 5' RACE reads. The sample has around 600,000 distinct CDR3 sequences; about 12% are singletons. Sequencing used PBMCs, obtained on the day of the yellow fever booster vaccination. The receptors stem from a man between 25 and 39 years old who received the YFV17D yellow fever vaccine.

In this sample, this clonotype turned up many times. The chain recombines TRBV7-8 with TRBJ1-1; no clear D. V dropped 1 base and J dropped 3 bases, with 6 bases sitting between them. CDR1 is SGHVS, CDR2 FQNEAQ, per germline. The CDR3 sequence is 13 residues long. In DNA form, the CDR3 reads TGTGCCAGCAGCTTAGGAACAGACACTGAAGCTTTCTTT. Translated: CASSLGTDTEAFF. Together with reference TRBV7-8 and TRBJ1-1, the CDR3 gives the full variable domain: GAGVSQSPRYKVAKRGQDVALRCDPISGHVSLFWYQQALGQGPEFLTYFQNEAQLDKSGLPSDRFFAERPEGSVSTLKIQRTQQEDSAVYLCASSLGTDTEAFFGQGTRLTVV.

This clonotype occurred a few times. V usage is TRBV5-6 and J usage is TRBJ2-7, with 9 bases identical to TRBD2. Per the germline V gene, CDR1 is SGHDT and CDR2 is YYEEEE. Trimming cost V 6 bases and J 6 bases; bases outside gene matches: 16. This CDR3 comprises 16 residues. The CDR3 region is CASTRARPGLATEQYF. The DNA for the CDR3 is TGTGCCAGCACCCGAGCCAGGCCGGGACTAGCAACCGAGCAGTACTTC.

This clonotype was observed at least ten times. The CDR3 loop reads CASSLLGQHTDTQYF. DNA of the CDR3: TGTGCCAGCAGCTTACTCGGACAGCACACAGATACGCAGTATTTT. J is TRBJ2-3 and V is TRBV7-9; weak D call: TRBD1 (6 bases). V lost 2 bases and J 2 bases, leaving 11 bases between the germline ends. The CDR3 covers 15 residues. The germline V gene has CDR1 SEHNR and CDR2 FQNEAQ (reference sequence).

The sample holds a few counts of this clonotype. This chain connects TRBV6-5 to TRBJ2-7; D tentatively fits TRBD1 or TRBD2 (7 bases each). This CDR3 comprises 16 residues. The ends were cut back, 3 bases at V and 3 bases at J, with 18 bases in the middle. Germline V gene sequence: CDR1 MNHEY, CDR2 SVGAGI. The CDR3 here is CASSYPPGQRGYEQYF. The DNA for the CDR3 is TGTGCCAGCAGTTATCCCCCGGGACAGCGGGGCTACGAGCAGTACTTC.

This rearrangement joins TRBV12-3 or TRBV12-4 to TRBJ1-5, with 9 bases aligning to TRBD1. V shed 8 bases, J shed 4 bases, and the junction held 9 bases outside the gene matches. The CDR3 is made up of 15 amino acids. CDR3 protein: CASSWGQGENQPQHF. The CDR3 region has the DNA TGTGCCAGCTCTTGGGGACAGGGAGAAAATCAGCCCCAGCATTTT.

This clonotype was seen a few times. CDR3 in amino acids: CASSGTPSWEQYF. DNA of the CDR3: TGTGCCAGCAGCGGGACACCCTCTTGGGAGCAGTACTTC. The V gene is TRBV25-1, the J gene TRBJ2-7; tentative D call: TRBD1 (6 bases). The V end was cut by 6 bases, the J end by 7 bases, with 16 bases between. CDR1 and CDR2 (germline): MGHDK, SYGVNS. This CDR3 spans 13 amino acids.

The table lists this clonotype with a few counts. The J gene is TRBJ2-1, the V gene TRBV19; tentative D call: TRBD2 (6 bases). The CDR3 consists of 16 residues. V was clipped by 6 bases and J by 0 bases, with 15 bases between them. Germline V lookup: CDR1 LNHDA, CDR2 SQIVND (reference sequence). CDR3 bases: TGTGCCAGTAGCTGGGACTCTTCGGACTCCTACAATGAGCAGTTCTTC. Translation: CASSWDSSDSYNEQFF.

The V gene is TRBV27, the J gene TRBJ2-1; D uncertain. The CDR3 runs 13 residues. Germline CDR1 reads MNHEY; CDR2 reads SMNVEV (reference sequence). Between the trimmed V and J ends, which lost 5 bases and 4 bases, there was a span of 9 bases. The CDR3 spells CASSLSQYNEQFF. CDR3 in DNA: TGTGCCAGCAGTCTTTCACAATACAATGAGCAGTTCTTC.

This clonotype was counted only a few times. The genes are TRBV7-2 and TRBJ2-3, with D tentatively TRBD2 (6 bases). V was trimmed by 4 bases and J by 5 bases, leaving 13 bases between them. Germline CDR1 reads SGHTA; CDR2 reads FQGNSA. The CDR3 is made up of 14 amino acids. The DNA for the CDR3 is TGTGCCAGCAGCTCCATAGCTAGCGTAGATACGCAGTATTTT. It encodes CASSSIASVDTQYF.

A few counts support this clonotype. This chain connects TRBV20-1 to TRBJ2-3, with TRBD2 matching 8 bases. CDR3 length: 15 amino acids. J gave up 3 bases and V 5 bases, and 10 bases lay outside the gene matches. In germline, CDR1 is DFQATT, CDR2 SNEGSKA (reference sequence). The CDR3 is CSAAYSGKRTDTQYF. In DNA, the CDR3 is TGCAGTGCTGCCTATAGCGGGAAAAGAACAGATACGCAGTATTTT.

This clonotype showed up just a few times. The gene calls are TRBV12-3 or TRBV12-4 and TRBJ1-3, with D hard to call. The germline V and J ends were trimmed by 2 bases and 2 bases, with 7 bases remaining between them. The CDR3 runs to 14 residues. CDR3 sequence (DNA): TGTGCCAGCAGTTTAACGGAGACTGGAAACACCATATATTTT. Protein sequence: CASSLTETGNTIYF.

The chain carries TRBV30 and TRBJ2-1, with TRBD1 matching 7 bases. Trimming removed 0 bases from V and 10 bases from J; junction bases left unmatched: 3. Germline V gene data show CDR1 as GTSNPN and CDR2 as SVGIG (reference sequence). The CDR3 consists of 12 residues. The CDR3 sequence: CAWSVQGREQFF. In DNA, the CDR3 is TGTGCCTGGAGTGTACAGGGGAGAGAGCAGTTCTTC.

This clonotype was counted between two and nine times. The V and J genes are TRBV20-1 and TRBJ1-5; D is uncertain. CDR1 and CDR2 (germline): DFQATT, SNEGSKA (reference sequence). The CDR3 sequence is 12 residues long. V lost 6 bases and J 2 bases, leaving 8 bases between the germline ends. The CDR3 DNA follows: TGCAGTGCCCCGGACGGCAATCAGCCCCAGCATTTT. Protein sequence: CSAPDGNQPQHF.

This clonotype was counted only a few times. This sequence joins TRBV7-2 and TRBJ2-2; 10 bases are a match to TRBD1. Trimming at V came to 5 bases and at J to 5 bases, leaving 8 bases not matched to a gene. Germline CDR1 SGHTA, CDR2 FQGNSA. The CDR3 covers 16 residues. CDR3 in amino acids: CASSTRQGARTGELFF. The CDR3 coding sequence is TGTGCCAGCAGCACCCGACAGGGGGCAAGGACCGGGGAGCTGTTTTTT.

This clonotype has a handful of counts. J is TRBJ2-5 and V is TRBV10-3; D not resolved. The CDR3 covers 14 residues. Trimming took off 2 bases at V and 2 bases at J, with 9 bases between the two ends. Germline CDR1 is ENHRY and CDR2 is SYGVKD. CDR3: CAISEGLTQETQYF. The CDR3 DNA reads as TGTGCCATCAGTGAGGGGCTAACACAAGAGACCCAGTACTTC.

This clonotype appeared a few times. The J gene is TRBJ2-1, the V gene TRBV10-3, with a weak D call TRBD2 (6 bases). V dropped 6 bases and J dropped 7 bases, with 10 bases sitting between them. This CDR3 spans 12 amino acids. Germline V gives CDR1 ENHRY, CDR2 SYGVKD. The CDR3 nucleotides read TGTGCCATCAGCCCGACTAGTAATGAGCAGTTCTTC. Residues: CAISPTSNEQFF.

The chain couples TRBV7-9 to TRBJ2-1; the D call may be TRBD1 or TRBD2 (5 bases each). V dropped 5 bases and J dropped 7 bases, with 18 bases sitting between them. The length of the CDR3 is 15 residues. Germline V gives CDR1 SEHNR, CDR2 FQNEAQ (reference sequence). CDR3 residues: CASSVKVGPGNEQFF. The CDR3 bases are TGTGCCAGCAGCGTAAAGGTGGGACCGGGTAATGAGCAGTTCTTC.

This clonotype occurred a few times. The chain is built from TRBV27 and TRBJ2-1; D tentatively reads TRBD1 or TRBD2 (5 bases each). V lost 8 bases and J lost 6, with 14 bases in between. CDR3 length: 13 residues. Germline V gene sequence: CDR1 MNHEY, CDR2 SMNVEV (reference sequence). CDR3 loop: CASGGIPPNEQFF. CDR3 bases: TGTGCCAGCGGGGGTATTCCGCCCAATGAGCAGTTCTTC.

This clonotype was seen a handful of times. This chain connects TRBV5-1 to TRBJ2-3; either TRBD1 or TRBD2 may fit D (5 bases each). Trimming removed 1 base from V and 3 bases from J, with 15 bases in between. In germline, CDR1 is SGHRS, CDR2 YFSETQ. The CDR3 has 16 amino acids. CDR3 DNA: TGCGCCAGCAGCTTGTTCAGTCCGGGGCCGACAGATACGCAGTATTTT. Its translation: CASSLFSPGPTDTQYF.

This clonotype was picked up many times. The chain couples TRBV5-1 to TRBJ2-7, with 7 bases aligning to TRBD2. After removal of 0 bases from V and 3 bases from J, the junction contained 6 bases not matched to a gene. The germline V gene has CDR1 SGHRS and CDR2 YFSETQ. CDR3 length: 15 residues. DNA for the CDR3: TGCGCCAGCAGCTTGGTTGTTGCGGGAGTCTACGAGCAGTACTTC. This codes for CASSLVVAGVYEQYF.

The genes are TRBV5-4 and TRBJ2-3; the match to TRBD2 covers 10 bases. Losses at the gene ends were 4 bases for V and 3 bases for J; bases not matched to a gene: 8. CDR1 SGHNT and CDR2 YYREEE come from the germline V gene (reference sequence). There are 16 residues in the CDR3. Here the CDR3 reads CASSIKLAGVTDTQYF. The CDR3 DNA reads as TGTGCCAGCAGCATAAAGCTAGCGGGAGTAACAGATACGCAGTATTTT.

This clonotype was recorded at least ten times. The chain employs TRBV20-1 and TRBJ2-7; 7 nucleotides align to TRBD2. The CDR3 length is 16 residues. Germline V lookup: CDR1 DFQATT, CDR2 SNEGSKA (reference sequence). Trimming at V came to 3 bases and at J to 3 bases, leaving 14 bases not matched to a gene. Here the CDR3 DNA reads TGCAGTGCTAGTGCTGGAGAAGCGGGACTTATCTACGAGCAGTACTTC. It encodes CSASAGEAGLIYEQYF.

This clonotype was counted only a few times. V gene TRBV18 combines with J gene TRBJ2-1; 10 bases align to TRBD2. The CDR3 runs 15 residues. Germline CDR1 and CDR2: KGHSH and LQKENI. Trimming at V came to 5 bases and at J to 8 bases, leaving 9 bases not matched to a gene. The chain's CDR3 is CASSASSGSGDEQFF. In DNA form, the CDR3 reads TGTGCCAGCTCAGCCTCTAGCGGGAGTGGGGATGAGCAGTTCTTC.

The V gene is TRBV19, the J gene TRBJ1-2, with D possibly being TRBD1 (6 bases). Trimming shortened V by 7 bases and J by 3 bases, and 18 bases separated the two germline ends. Germline-derived CDR1 and CDR2 are LNHDA and SQIVND (reference sequence). This CDR3 contains 15 residues. CDR3 sequence: CASNGEAQGDYGYTF. The CDR3 DNA sequence: TGTGCCAGTAATGGTGAGGCACAGGGAGACTATGGCTACACCTTC.

In its sample, this clonotype was seen a few times. The genes are TRBV15 and TRBJ2-5; D not certain. This CDR3 contains 14 residues. Trimming removed 1 base from V and 4 bases from J, with 10 bases in between. Looked up from germline, CDR1 is LNHNV and CDR2 is YYDKDF (reference sequence). The CDR3 loop reads CATSRGSWVETQYF. In nucleotides, the CDR3 is TGTGCCACCAGCAGAGGTTCGTGGGTAGAGACCCAGTACTTC.

This sequence joins TRBV5-4 and TRBJ2-3; D is possibly TRBD2 (6 bases). The CDR3 is 17 residues long. CDR1 is SGHNT, CDR2 YYREEE, per germline (reference sequence). V was trimmed by 3 bases and J by 2 bases, leaving 19 bases between them. The CDR3 is CASSSDDGLTYTDTQYF. In DNA, the CDR3 is TGTGCCAGCAGCTCCGATGATGGACTAACTTACACAGATACGCAGTATTTT.

In its sample, this clonotype was seen a few times. The chain joins TRBV7-2 to TRBJ2-2; D might be TRBD1 or TRBD2, each matching 5 bases. Germline V gives CDR1 SGHTA, CDR2 FQGNSA. V shed 2 bases and J shed 6 bases, with 13 bases lying between them. The CDR3 is made up of 15 amino acids. CDR3 bases: TGTGCCAGCAGCTTAACGGGGCCAATTTCCGGGGAGCTGTTTTTT. The encoded protein is CASSLTGPISGELFF.

The table lists this clonotype with a few counts. The chain has TRBV27 and TRBJ2-1; possibly TRBD1 for D (6 bases). The V end lost 4 bases, the J end lost 8 bases, and 15 bases lay between the germline ends. There are 14 residues in the CDR3. Per germline, CDR1 MNHEY and CDR2 SMNVEV (reference sequence). Written as DNA, the CDR3 is TGTGCCAGCAGTTCAGGGGCCGACGTCTATGAGCAGTTCTTC. Its protein product is CASSSGADVYEQFF.

The chain is built from TRBV6-1 and TRBJ2-7, with D uncertain. Trimming removed 6 bases from V and 6 bases from J, with 9 bases in between. This CDR3 is 11 amino acids long. CDR1 and CDR2 from the germline V gene are MNHNS and SASEGT. CDR3 protein: CASSATGEQYF. The CDR3 DNA is TGTGCCAGCAGCGCGACGGGCGAGCAGTACTTC.

The chain combines TRBV7-9 with TRBJ2-7; D remains ambiguous. Between the trimmed V and J ends, which lost 5 bases and 7 bases, there was a span of 24 bases. This CDR3 contains 16 residues. The germline CDR1 and CDR2 sequences are SEHNR and FQNEAQ (reference sequence). As DNA, the CDR3 is TGTGCCAGCAGCCTCCTGGCGGTCTTCGGAGTCGAGGAGCAGTACTTC. This encodes CASSLLAVFGVEEQYF.